The 18 T cell receptor beta chains below were found in one sample sequenced in a study of T cell repertoires in cytomegalovirus infection. TCRdb recomputed calls from the reads with MiXCR, one row per CDR3 protein. In the table there are under 200,000 distinct CDR3 sequences, about 28% of which are singletons. The specimen sequenced was PBMCs. The source of these receptors is a human donor in good health (CMV status not recorded). Some clones in this sample may be carry-over from other donors' samples.

The J gene is TRBJ2-7, the V gene TRBV19; D perhaps matches TRBD1 (6 bases). Germline V gene sequence: CDR1 LNHDA, CDR2 SQIVND (reference sequence). The CDR3 has 16 amino acids. Trimming shortened V by 5 bases and J by 1 base, and 18 bases separated the two germline ends. The CDR3 protein is CASSSHFLQGSYEQYF. The CDR3 DNA reads TGTGCCAGTAGTTCCCACTTCCTTCAGGGGTCCTACGAGCAGTACTTC. Complete variable domain (other parts from reference TRBV19 and TRBJ2-7): DGGITQSPKYLFRKEGQNVTLSCEQNLNHDAMYWYRQDPGQGLRLIYYSQIVNDFQKGDIAEGYSVSREKKESFPLTVTSAQKNPTAFYLCASSSHFLQGSYEQYFGPGTRLTVT.

The CDR3 region is CASSADPGQGRGEQYF. For the CDR3, the DNA is TGTGCCAGCAGCGCCGACCCGGGACAGGGGCGAGGCGAGCAGTACTTC. This rearrangement joins TRBV9 to TRBJ2-7, with 10 bases matching TRBD1. Germline V CDR1 and CDR2: SGDLS, YYNGEE. The V segment lost 3 bases and the J segment 6 bases; nucleotides outside the gene matches: 12. The CDR3 spans 16 residues.

The J gene is TRBJ1-1, the V gene TRBV2, with no clear D. Trimming took off 6 bases at V and 0 bases at J, with 5 bases between the two ends. There are 12 residues in the CDR3. From germline, CDR1 is SNHLY and CDR2 FYNNEI. Here the CDR3 DNA reads TGTGCCAGCAGAAGGTTGAACACTGAAGCTTTCTTT. This translates into CASRRLNTEAFF.

In this sample, this clonotype turned up a few times. The chain links TRBV5-5 to TRBJ1-6; 7 bases match TRBD1. This CDR3 has 16 amino acids. V lost 6 bases and J lost 10; bases outside the gene matches: 16. In germline, CDR1 is SGHKS, CDR2 YYEKEE (reference sequence). The CDR3 sequence is CASTYRVTGTGSPLHF. The DNA of the CDR3 is TGTGCCAGCACTTATCGGGTGACAGGGACCGGCTCACCCCTCCACTTT.

The chain employs TRBV6-5 and TRBJ1-4, with D perhaps matching TRBD1 (5 bases). This CDR3 comprises 14 residues. V dropped 7 bases and J dropped 5 bases, with 14 bases sitting between them. Germline loops: CDR1 MNHEY, CDR2 SVGAGI. This chain's CDR3 is CASKLLAGNEKLFF. The CDR3, as DNA: TGTGCCAGCAAATTACTGGCAGGGAATGAAAAACTGTTTTTT.

There are many counts of this clonotype. This rearrangement joins TRBV7-6 to TRBJ1-6, with a weak D call TRBD1 (5 bases). V was pared by 2 bases and J by 7 bases, with 9 bases between. Germline V gene data show CDR1 as SGHVS and CDR2 as FNYEAQ. The CDR3 totals 14 residues. CDR3 residues: CASSLKGLNSPLHF. CDR3 DNA: TGTGCCAGCAGCTTAAAGGGGTTGAATTCACCCCTCCACTTT.

This clonotype was seen more than once but under ten times. This chain uses TRBV7-9 with TRBJ1-2; unclear D gene. The CDR3 contains 15 residues. The V gene's germline CDR1 is SEHNR and CDR2 FQNEAQ (reference sequence). V lost 4 bases, J lost 4 bases, and 16 bases lay in between. CDR3 DNA sequence: TGTGCCAGCAGCTCACCTTTCTTTGATGGCTATGGCTACACCTTC. This sequence encodes CASSSPFFDGYGYTF.

This clonotype was observed a few times. This rearrangement joins TRBV7-2 to TRBJ2-3; D might be TRBD2 (6 bases). Germline-derived CDR1 and CDR2 are SGHTA and FQGNSA. The CDR3 extends over 14 amino acids. The germline V and J ends were trimmed by 3 bases and 2 bases, with 9 bases remaining between them. The CDR3 DNA follows: TGTGCCAGCAGCTTTGGGGGGAACACAGATACGCAGTATTTT. It specifies CASSFGGNTDTQYF.

The CDR3 protein is CASSQELLNTEAFF. CDR3 nucleotide sequence: TGTGCCAGCAGCCAAGAGCTCTTGAACACTGAAGCTTTCTTT. The chain uses TRBV3-1 and TRBJ1-1; D is undetermined. CDR3 length: 14 residues. Germline CDR1 reads LGHDT; CDR2 reads YNNKEL (reference sequence). The germline V and J ends were trimmed by 0 bases and 0 bases, with 5 bases remaining between them.

This clonotype was detected only a few times. The V and J genes are TRBV7-2 and TRBJ2-1; TRBD2 matches 8 bases. CDR3 length: 16 amino acids. The germline gives CDR1 SGHTA, CDR2 FQGNSA. The V gene end was trimmed by 0 bases and the J gene end by 4 bases; junction bases not matched to a gene: 5. The CDR3 sequence: CASSLAQSGGYNEQFF. In nucleotides, the CDR3 is TGTGCCAGCAGCTTAGCGCAAAGCGGGGGATACAATGAGCAGTTCTTC.

This rearrangement joins TRBV7-4 to TRBJ2-1, with TRBD2 identical over 7 bases. There are 11 residues in the CDR3. Losses at the gene ends were 5 bases for V and 9 bases for J; bases not matched to a gene: 1. Germline lookup yields CDR1 SGHVT and CDR2 SQSDAQ. This chain's CDR3 is CASSGGGEQFF. In nucleotides, the CDR3 is TGTGCCAGCAGCGGCGGGGGTGAGCAGTTCTTC.

This clonotype was seen a handful of times. The CDR3 reads CSAREGWKAFF. CDR3 bases: TGCAGTGCTAGGGAGGGTTGGAAAGCTTTCTTT. The chain carries TRBV20-1 and TRBJ1-1; no reliable D call. The CDR3 runs 11 residues. Germline V gene sequence: CDR1 DFQATT, CDR2 SNEGSKA (reference sequence). V lost 3 bases, J lost 9 bases, and 11 bases lay in between.

The chain recombines TRBV5-6 with TRBJ1-1; D is perhaps TRBD1 (5 bases). CDR3 size: 16 residues. Trimming cost V 4 bases and J 3 bases, with 19 bases left between them. CDR1 and CDR2 from the germline V gene are SGHDT and YYEEEE. The CDR3 protein is CASSPNGGGTYTEAFF. The CDR3 DNA reads as TGTGCCAGCAGCCCTAATGGGGGAGGGACCTACACTGAAGCTTTCTTT.

V is TRBV27 and J is TRBJ1-5; TRBD1 is a possible D gene (5 bases). With 4 bases removed from V and 4 bases from J, the gap between germline ends came to 23 bases. This CDR3 is built from 18 residues. Germline-derived CDR1 and CDR2 are MNHEY and SMNVEV (reference sequence). This CDR3 is CASSSLISIRKGNQPQHF. The DNA of the CDR3 is TGTGCCAGCAGTTCACTTATATCAATACGCAAGGGGAATCAGCCCCAGCATTTT.

The chain is built from TRBV5-4 and TRBJ2-1; a weak D match, TRBD1 (5 bases). The CDR3 consists of 16 residues. Germline loops: CDR1 SGHNT, CDR2 YYREEE (reference sequence). V was clipped by 4 bases and J by 3 bases, with 17 bases between them. The CDR3 here is CASSALTQGNYNEQFF. The CDR3, as DNA: TGTGCCAGCAGCGCCCTAACTCAGGGAAACTACAATGAGCAGTTCTTC. Full variable domain (rest looked up from reference TRBV5-4 and TRBJ2-1): ETGVTQSPTHLIKTRGQQVTLRCSSQSGHNTVSWYQQALGQGPQFIFQYYREEENGRGNFPPRFSGLQFPNYSSELNVNALELDDSALYLCASSALTQGNYNEQFFGPGTRLTVL.

The chain links TRBV20-1 to TRBJ1-1; tentatively, D is TRBD1 (5 bases). Germline V gene data show CDR1 as DFQATT and CDR2 as SNEGSKA (reference sequence). V gave up 4 bases and J gave up 5 bases, with 14 bases separating them. The CDR3 consists of 13 residues. The CDR3 reads CSANLGGVTEAFF. CDR3 DNA sequence: TGCAGTGCTAACCTGGGAGGGGTTACTGAAGCTTTCTTT.

This clonotype was picked up many times. V usage is TRBV4-2 and J usage is TRBJ2-7; D may be TRBD1 (6 bases). The CDR3 has 15 amino acids. V was clipped by 1 base and J by 4 bases, with 14 bases between them. Germline assignment: CDR1 LGHNA and CDR2 YNFKEQ. The DNA of the CDR3 is TGTGCCAGCAGCCAAGGCGAACAGGGAACGTACGAGCAGTACTTC. Translated, it gives CASSQGEQGTYEQYF.

This clonotype is a singleton in its sample. The chain combines TRBV20-1 with TRBJ2-1; 7 bases line up with TRBD2. Trimming at V came to 3 bases and at J to 10 bases, leaving 9 bases not matched to a gene. CDR3 size: 13 residues. CDR1 and CDR2 (germline): DFQATT, SNEGSKA (reference sequence). CDR3 sequence reads: CSASRLAGQEQFF. The CDR3 nucleotides are TGCAGTGCTAGTAGGTTAGCGGGTCAGGAGCAGTTCTTC.